The next 13 T cell receptor beta chains were all read from a single sample in a study of regulatory T cells in long-lasting Graves disease (dated by TCRdb to the early 2020s). The sample's time point label, decoded: newly diagnosed GD, antithyroid drugs for less than 3 months. RNA was extracted from PBMCs in TRIzol for both TCR sequencing and RNA sequencing. To prepare the library, multiplex PCR was applied. Sequencing was carried out with an Illumina HiSeq 4000. iRepertoire HTBI primers and Arm-PCR amplification of CDR3 regions were used to construct TCR beta libraries. The raw public data were reprocessed by TCRdb itself: fastp quality trimming at Q25, MiXCR clonotype calling, in-frame beta chains only. Rows merge per CDR3 protein into single entries with the most common DNA and genes. This sample comprises more than 300,000 distinct CDR3 sequences, 15% of them detected only once. About a fifth of the sample is held by the ten biggest clonotypes.

The specimen was peripheral blood mononuclear cells (PBMCs), collected at new diagnosis, from a patient treated with antithyroid drugs. Receptors were obtained from a female donor with Graves disease.

This clonotype was observed a few times. The chain carries TRBV12-3 or TRBV12-4 and TRBJ1-5; tentative D call: TRBD1 (5 bases). Trimming shortened V by 8 bases and J by 6 bases, and 11 bases separated the two germline ends. This CDR3 comprises 12 residues. In nucleotides, the CDR3 is TGTGCCAGCGGGGGGTTCGCTCAGCCCCAGCATTTT. Translated, it gives CASGGFAQPQHF.

This clonotype was counted ten times or more. The chain links TRBV5-6 to TRBJ2-5, with 8 nucleotides matching TRBD2. Germline V CDR1 and CDR2: SGHDT, YYEEEE. CDR3 length equals 14 residues. Losses at the gene ends were 1 base for V and 3 bases for J; bases not matched to a gene: 2. CDR3 sequence reads: CASSLYGGEETQYF. CDR3 bases: TGTGCCAGCAGCTTGTACGGGGGGGAAGAGACCCAGTACTTC.

This chain uses TRBV7-9 with TRBJ1-6, with 8 bases matching TRBD1. CDR1 SEHNR and CDR2 FQNEAQ come from the germline V gene (reference sequence). Germline trimming cut 5 bases from V and 10 bases from J; bases unmatched to any gene: 10. This CDR3 is built from 15 residues. The CDR3 spells CASSGRQGRASPLHF. The DNA for the CDR3 is TGTGCCAGCAGCGGCCGACAGGGGCGCGCCTCACCCCTCCACTTT.

There are many counts of this clonotype. V gene TRBV28 combines with J gene TRBJ1-5; TRBD1 matches at 7 bases. V lost 6 bases and J lost 3; bases outside the gene matches: 8. CDR3 length: 15 amino acids. Germline loops: CDR1 MDHEN, CDR2 SYDVKM. The CDR3 coding sequence is TGTGCCAGCAGCCGCGCCGGACAGGTCAATCAGCCCCAGCATTTT. Residues: CASSRAGQVNQPQHF.

This clonotype appeared many times. V usage is TRBV5-1 and J usage is TRBJ2-3; no definite D call. The germline V gene has CDR1 SGHRS and CDR2 YFSETQ. The CDR3 is 11 amino acids. V gave up 5 bases and J gave up 5 bases, with 6 bases separating them. The CDR3 here is CASRRGDTQYF. Written as DNA, the CDR3 is TGCGCCAGCAGGCGAGGAGATACGCAGTATTTT.

There are many counts of this clonotype. The chain combines TRBV7-9 with TRBJ1-2, with 8 nucleotides matching TRBD1. With V trimmed by 5 bases and J by 1 base, 15 bases remained unmatched. The germline V gene has CDR1 SEHNR and CDR2 FQNEAQ (reference sequence). This CDR3 contains 18 residues. The CDR3 is CASSPDQGALTVNYGYTF. The CDR3 DNA follows: TGTGCCAGCAGCCCAGACCAGGGGGCGCTTACCGTTAACTATGGCTACACCTTC.

This clonotype has a handful of counts. The chain employs TRBV29-1 and TRBJ2-3; TRBD2 matches at 8 bases. After removal of 6 bases from V and 5 bases from J, the junction contained 16 bases not matched to a gene. From germline, CDR1 is SQVTM and CDR2 ANQGSEA. This CDR3 has 16 residues. CDR3 in DNA: TGCAGCGTCAGTTACAGTAGCGGGATGTGGGGAGATACGCAGTATTTT. It specifies CSVSYSSGMWGDTQYF.

The chain couples TRBV3-1 to TRBJ2-1; no clear D gene. V was shortened by 2 bases and J by 0 bases, with 11 bases between the two germline ends. The germline CDR1 and CDR2 sequences are LGHDT and YNNKEL (reference sequence). The CDR3 extends over 16 amino acids. The CDR3 region is CASSQNPVSSYNEQFF. DNA for the CDR3: TGTGCCAGCAGCCAAAACCCTGTGAGCTCCTACAATGAGCAGTTCTTC.

This clonotype was seen ten or more times. The chain joins TRBV3-1 to TRBJ2-2, with 9 bases that match TRBD2. The germline V gene has CDR1 LGHDT and CDR2 YNNKEL (reference sequence). With 6 bases clipped from V and 4 bases from J, the junction kept 6 bases outside the gene matches. CDR3 size: 15 residues. CDR3 region: CASRRGGGTTGELFF. The CDR3 DNA is TGTGCCAGCAGACGCGGGGGGGGGACCACCGGGGAGCTGTTTTTT.

This clonotype was seen only a few times. A single base separates this from a much larger clone, so it may be a read error. This likely comes from a read error, as the CDR3 has no conserved phenylalanine or tryptophan at its end. The chain is built from TRBV20-1 and TRBJ1-5; D is ambiguous. The CDR3 extends over 17 amino acids. CDR1 DFQATT and CDR2 SNEGSKA come from the germline V gene (reference sequence). V lost 4 bases and J lost 0, with 19 bases in between. The DNA of the CDR3 is TGCAGTGCTACACAAAGTAGACGGCCGAATAGCAATCAGCCCCAGCATCTT. As protein: CSATQSRRPNSNQPQHL.

This clonotype was found many times. This sequence joins TRBV12-3 or TRBV12-4 and TRBJ1-1; 8 bases map to TRBD1. Trimming removed 6 bases from V and 11 bases from J; junction bases left unmatched: 5. This CDR3 contains 11 residues. The CDR3 loop is CASRSTGEAFF. In nucleotides, the CDR3 is TGTGCCAGCAGATCGACAGGGGAGGCTTTCTTT.

The rearrangement uses TRBV18 and TRBJ2-1; 11 nucleotides match TRBD1. V shed 3 bases, J shed 7 bases, and the junction held 5 bases outside the gene matches. The CDR3 is 15 residues long. CDR1 and CDR2 (germline): KGHSH, LQKENI. For the CDR3, the DNA is TGTGCCAGCTCACCTGGACAGGGGGCTTTAAATGAGCAGTTCTTC. Protein sequence: CASSPGQGALNEQFF.

This clonotype has a count of ten or more. J is TRBJ2-2 and V is TRBV7-2; 7 bases agree with TRBD2. The junction had 5 bases not matched to a gene; V was cut back by 3 bases and J by 1 base. The CDR3 has 16 amino acids. From germline, CDR1 is SGHTA and CDR2 FQGNSA. The CDR3 DNA reads TGTGCCAGCAGCTTCGCCGGGACTATGAACACCGGGGAGCTGTTTTTT. Its protein is CASSFAGTMNTGELFF.